A selection of T cell receptor beta chains follows, all from one sample in a study of cytomegalovirus exposure and HLA in healthy donors. Clones were sequenced by immunoSEQ multiplex PCR, and TCRdb holds only the in-frame ones, with some missing. The repertoire includes approximately 120,000 clones, 94% of them detected once, and less than 1.5% sits in the top ten. Sequencing used PBMCs. The receptor source for this set is a woman aged 18-29 years in good health and CMV-seronegative. Each CDR3 is given with its conserved first and last residue. Each record gives: J gene, clone size, V gene, CDR3 length, D gene, CDR3 DNA, CDR3 protein. The D gene is left open where the match is weak. A row's size may be missing; if present it is once, few, many or a size class.

>TRBJ1-1|-|TRBV30|14|-
TGTGCCTGGAGCTATTTACAGGGCCACACTGAAGCTTTCTTT
CAWSYLQGHTEAFF
>TRBJ2-7|-|TRBV19|14|TRBD2
TGTGCCAGTAGGCGGACTAGCGGGGGTTACGAGCAGTACTTC
CASRRTSGGYEQYF
>TRBJ1-4|-|TRBV2|15|-
TGTGCCAGCAGTGAAGCGCGTGCCGTTAATGAAAAACTGTTTTTT
CASSEARAVNEKLFF
>TRBJ2-2|-|TRBV10-3|13|-
TGTGCCACAGGGGCGACGAACACCGGGGAGCTGTTTTTT
CATGATNTGELFF
>TRBJ1-4|-|TRBV4-1|16|-
TGCGCCAGCAGCCAAGTTACGGGGGGCTTGAGTGAAAAACTGTTTTTT
CASSQVTGGLSEKLFF
>TRBJ1-4|-|TRBV7-9|13|-
TGTGCCACCGGGAGGGGCTCCAATGAAAAACTGTTTTTT
CATGRGSNEKLFF
>TRBJ2-2|-|TRBV4-1|15|-
TGCGCCAGCAGCCAAGTCAGGGGGAACACCGGGGAGCTGTTTTTT
CASSQVRGNTGELFF
>TRBJ2-7|-|TRBV7-9|13|TRBD1
TGTGCCAGCAGCCCGACAGGGTTTTACGAGCAGTACTTC
CASSPTGFYEQYF
>TRBJ2-7|-|TRBV19|16|TRBD1
TGTGCCAGTAGTAGGGCTGGGACAGGGGCTGTCTACGAGCAGTACTTC
CASSRAGTGAVYEQYF
>TRBJ2-5|once|TRBV7-8|16|TRBD1
TGTGCCAGCAGCAGATCAGGGGGAGTAGGCCAAGAGACCCAGTACTTC
CASSRSGGVGQETQYF
>TRBJ1-5|few|TRBV28|16|-
TGTGCCAGCAGTTTACCGCGCTCAGAGGGAAATCAGCCCCAGCATTTT
CASSLPRSEGNQPQHF
>TRBJ2-5|-|TRBV7-9|15|-
TGTGCCAGCAGCTTATTTGGGGCTGGGGAAGAGACCCAGTACTTC
CASSLFGAGEETQYF
>TRBJ2-7|-|TRBV5-6|12|-
TGTGCCAGCAGCGTAGCCCTGGACGAGCAGTACTTC
CASSVALDEQYF
>TRBJ1-5|-|TRBV19|13|-
TGTGCCAGTAGTGAGAGGGTTGATCAGCCCCAGCATTTT
CASSERVDQPQHF
>TRBJ2-5|-|TRBV6-1|10|-
TGTGCCACCCGGAGGGAGACCCAGTACTTC
CATRRETQYF
>TRBJ1-5|few|TRBV6-6|13|-
TGTGCCAGCAGTTACGGAGACGGACAGCCCCAGCATTTT
CASSYGDGQPQHF
>TRBJ1-2|-|TRBV12-5|8|-
TGTGCCAGGGGTGGCTACACCTTC
CARGGYTF